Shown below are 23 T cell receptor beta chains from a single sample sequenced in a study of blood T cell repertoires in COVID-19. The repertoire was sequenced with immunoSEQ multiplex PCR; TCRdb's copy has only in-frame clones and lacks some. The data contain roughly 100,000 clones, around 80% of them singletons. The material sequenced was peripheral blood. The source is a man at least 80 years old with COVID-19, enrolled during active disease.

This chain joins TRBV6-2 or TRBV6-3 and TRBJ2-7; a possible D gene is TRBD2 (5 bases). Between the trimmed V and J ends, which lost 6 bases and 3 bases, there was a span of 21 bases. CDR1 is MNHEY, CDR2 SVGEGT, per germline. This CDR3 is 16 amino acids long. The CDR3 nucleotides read TGTGCCAGCAGCACCCGGGGTGGAGTTAACCTCTACGAGCAGTACTTC. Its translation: CASSTRGGVNLYEQYF.

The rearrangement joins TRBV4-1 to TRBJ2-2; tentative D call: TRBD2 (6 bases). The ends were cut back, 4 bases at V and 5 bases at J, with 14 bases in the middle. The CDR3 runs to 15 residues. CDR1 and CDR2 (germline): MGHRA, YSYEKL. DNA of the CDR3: TGCGCCAGCAGCCCGACGTGGGCGGGAACCGGGGAGCTGTTTTTT. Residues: CASSPTWAGTGELFF.

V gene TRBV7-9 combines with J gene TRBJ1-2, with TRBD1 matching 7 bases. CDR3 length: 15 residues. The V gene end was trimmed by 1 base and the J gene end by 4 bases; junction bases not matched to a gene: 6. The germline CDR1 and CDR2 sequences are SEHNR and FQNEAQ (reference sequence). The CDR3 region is CASSLGRDSLYGYTF. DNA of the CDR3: TGTGCCAGCAGCTTAGGGAGGGACAGTCTCTATGGCTACACCTTC.

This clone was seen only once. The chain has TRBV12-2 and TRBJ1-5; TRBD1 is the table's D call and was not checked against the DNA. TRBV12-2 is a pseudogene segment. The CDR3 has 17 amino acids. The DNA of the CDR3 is TGTGCAAGTCGCGATGAGGGGGCAGGATATAGCAATCAGCCCCAGCATTTT. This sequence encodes CASRDEGAGYSNQPQHF.

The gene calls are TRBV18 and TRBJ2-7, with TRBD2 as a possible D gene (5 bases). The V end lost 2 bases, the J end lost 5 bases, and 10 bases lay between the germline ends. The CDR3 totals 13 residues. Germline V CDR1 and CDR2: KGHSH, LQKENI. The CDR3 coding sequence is TGTGCCAGCTCACCAGAGCAGGAGGACGAGCAGTACTTC. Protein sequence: CASSPEQEDEQYF.

CDR3 region: CASSLSASGRSFEQYF. The CDR3 DNA reads as TGTGCCAGCAGTCTCTCGGCTAGCGGGAGAAGTTTTGAGCAGTACTTC. The V call is TRBV28, the J call TRBJ2-7, with TRBD2 matching over 10 bases. The germline gives CDR1 MDHEN, CDR2 SYDVKM. J gave up 7 bases and V 5 bases, and 14 bases lay outside the gene matches. CDR3 length: 16 amino acids.

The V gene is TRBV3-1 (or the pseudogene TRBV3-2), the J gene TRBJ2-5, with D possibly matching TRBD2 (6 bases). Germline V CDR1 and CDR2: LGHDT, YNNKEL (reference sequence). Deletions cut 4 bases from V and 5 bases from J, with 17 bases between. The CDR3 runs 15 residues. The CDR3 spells CASSPLGLAWETQYF. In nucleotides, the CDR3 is TGTGCCAGCAGCCCTCTCGGGCTAGCGTGGGAGACCCAGTACTTC.

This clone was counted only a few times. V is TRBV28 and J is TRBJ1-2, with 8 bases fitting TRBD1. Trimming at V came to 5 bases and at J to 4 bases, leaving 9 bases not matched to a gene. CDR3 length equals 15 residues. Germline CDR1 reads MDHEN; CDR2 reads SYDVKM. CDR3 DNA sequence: TGTGCCAGCAGTCTCGACAGGGGTGCCCTCTATGGCTACACCTTC. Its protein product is CASSLDRGALYGYTF.

The CDR3 loop reads CASSPGGGPSNTGELFF. The DNA of the CDR3 is TGCGCCAGCAGCCCGGGTGGCGGGCCGTCGAACACCGGGGAGCTGTTTTTT. J is TRBJ2-2 and V is TRBV5-1, with D possibly matching TRBD2 (5 bases). V was cut by 4 bases and J by 0 bases, with 16 bases left in between. From germline, CDR1 is SGHRS and CDR2 YFSETQ. The CDR3 loop spans 17 amino acids.

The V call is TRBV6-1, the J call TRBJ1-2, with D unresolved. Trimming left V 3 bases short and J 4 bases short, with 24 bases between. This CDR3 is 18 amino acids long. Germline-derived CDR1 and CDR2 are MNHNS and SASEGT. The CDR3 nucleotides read TGTGCCAGCAGTGAGACCCTTTCCCAGGAGGGTTATGTCTATGGCTACACCTTC. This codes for CASSETLSQEGYVYGYTF.

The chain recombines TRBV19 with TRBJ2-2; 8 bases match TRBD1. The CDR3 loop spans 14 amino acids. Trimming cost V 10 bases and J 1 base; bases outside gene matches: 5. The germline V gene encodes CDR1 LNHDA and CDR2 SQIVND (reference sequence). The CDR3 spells CATRDRRNTGELFF. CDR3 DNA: TGTGCCACCAGGGACAGGAGGAACACCGGGGAGCTGTTTTTT.

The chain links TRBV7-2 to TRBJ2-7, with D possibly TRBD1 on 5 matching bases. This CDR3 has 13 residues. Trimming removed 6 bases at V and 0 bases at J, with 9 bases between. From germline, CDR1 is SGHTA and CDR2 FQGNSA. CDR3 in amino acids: CASSSQGSYEQYF. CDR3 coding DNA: TGTGCCAGCAGTAGTCAGGGCTCCTACGAGCAGTACTTC.

The CDR3 is CASSPPGTGGREQYF. Here the CDR3 DNA reads TGTGCCAGCAGTCCACCGGGGACAGGGGGGAGGGAGCAGTACTTC. The chain recombines TRBV27 with TRBJ2-7; 11 positions match TRBD1. V was pared by 5 bases and J by 7 bases, with 10 bases of the junction left unmatched. Germline V gene lookup returns CDR1 MNHEY and CDR2 SMNVEV (reference sequence). This CDR3 spans 15 amino acids.

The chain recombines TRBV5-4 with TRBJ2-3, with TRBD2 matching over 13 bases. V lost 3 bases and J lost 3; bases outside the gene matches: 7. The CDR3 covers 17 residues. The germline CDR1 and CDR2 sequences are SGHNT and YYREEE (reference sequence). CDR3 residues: CASSSDRTSGRTDTQYF. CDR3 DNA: TGTGCCAGCAGCTCAGACAGGACTAGCGGGAGAACAGATACGCAGTATTTT.

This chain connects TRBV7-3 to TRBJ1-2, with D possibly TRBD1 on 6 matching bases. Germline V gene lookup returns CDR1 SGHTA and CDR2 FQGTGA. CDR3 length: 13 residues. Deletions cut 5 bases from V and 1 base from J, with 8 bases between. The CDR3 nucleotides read TGTGCCAGCAGCATGGACAGTAACTATGGCTACACCTTC. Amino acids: CASSMDSNYGYTF.

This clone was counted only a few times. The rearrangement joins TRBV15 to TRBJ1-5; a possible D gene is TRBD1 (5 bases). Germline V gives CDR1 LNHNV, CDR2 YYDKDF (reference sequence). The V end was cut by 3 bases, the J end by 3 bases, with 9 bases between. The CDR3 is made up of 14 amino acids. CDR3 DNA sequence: TGTGCCACCAGCAGGACAGCCTACAATCAGCCCCAGCATTTT. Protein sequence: CATSRTAYNQPQHF. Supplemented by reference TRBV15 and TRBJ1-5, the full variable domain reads DAMVIQNPRYQVTQFGKPVTLSCSQTLNHNVMYWYQQKSSQAPKLLFHYYDKDFNNEADTPDNFQSRRPNTSFCFLDIRSPGLGDTAMYLCATSRTAYNQPQHFGDGTRLSIL.

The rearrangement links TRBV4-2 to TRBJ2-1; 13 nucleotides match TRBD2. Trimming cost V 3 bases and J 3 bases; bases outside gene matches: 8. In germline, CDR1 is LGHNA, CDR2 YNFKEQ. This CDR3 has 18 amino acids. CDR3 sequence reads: CASSQFLGTSGIYNEQFF. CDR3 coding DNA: TGTGCCAGCAGCCAGTTCCTCGGGACTAGCGGGATCTACAATGAGCAGTTCTTC.

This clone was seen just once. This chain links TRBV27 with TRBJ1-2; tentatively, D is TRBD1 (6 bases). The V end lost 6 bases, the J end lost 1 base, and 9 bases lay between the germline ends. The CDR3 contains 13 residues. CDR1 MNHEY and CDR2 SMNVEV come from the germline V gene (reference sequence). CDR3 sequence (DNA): TGTGCCAGCAGGGGACACGATAACTATGGCTACACCTTC. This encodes CASRGHDNYGYTF.

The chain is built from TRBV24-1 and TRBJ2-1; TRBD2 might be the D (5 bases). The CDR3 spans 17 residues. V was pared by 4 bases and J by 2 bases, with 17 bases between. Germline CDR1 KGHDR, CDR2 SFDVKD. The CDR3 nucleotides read TGTGCCACCAGTGACCCCTCCGGGAAGGGCGCCTACAATGAGCAGTTCTTC. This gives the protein CATSDPSGKGAYNEQFF.

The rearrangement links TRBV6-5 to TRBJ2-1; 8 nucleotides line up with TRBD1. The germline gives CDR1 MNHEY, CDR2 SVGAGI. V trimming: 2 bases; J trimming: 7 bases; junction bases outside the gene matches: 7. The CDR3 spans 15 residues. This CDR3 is CASSYTSRQGNEQFF. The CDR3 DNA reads TGTGCCAGCAGTTACACCTCTCGACAGGGGAATGAGCAGTTCTTC.

The CDR3 is CASNPLRVRGTEAFF. The DNA for the CDR3 is TGTGCCAGCAACCCTCTGCGGGTACGGGGCACTGAAGCTTTCTTT. The chain uses TRBV6-5 and TRBJ1-1; D gene uncertain. V lost 7 bases, J lost 4 bases, and 19 bases lay in between. The CDR3 is 15 amino acids. The germline V gene has CDR1 MNHEY and CDR2 SVGAGI.

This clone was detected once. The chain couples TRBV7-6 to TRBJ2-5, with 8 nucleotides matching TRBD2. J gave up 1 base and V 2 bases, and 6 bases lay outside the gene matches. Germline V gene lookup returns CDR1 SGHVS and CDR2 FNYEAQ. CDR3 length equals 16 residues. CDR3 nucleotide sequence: TGTGCCAGCAGCTTATATGGGGCGGGAGGCCAAGAGACCCAGTACTTC. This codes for CASSLYGAGGQETQYF.

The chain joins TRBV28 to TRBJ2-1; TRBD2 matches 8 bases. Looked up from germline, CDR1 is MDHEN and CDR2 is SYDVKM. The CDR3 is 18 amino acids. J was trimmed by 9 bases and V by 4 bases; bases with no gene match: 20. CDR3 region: CASSSLRRGTRRSIEQFF. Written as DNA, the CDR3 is TGTGCCAGCAGTTCCCTCCGGAGGGGGACTAGACGTTCAATTGAGCAGTTCTTC.